The 26 T cell receptor beta chains given below trace back to one sample, sequenced in a study of human CD8 memory T cell subsets. Construction of TCR beta libraries was accomplished by means of UMI-labeled 5' RACE. MiXCR, run by TCRdb on the 5' RACE reads, gives a single entry per CDR3 protein. Seen here are about 7,900 distinct CDR3 sequences, about 3.9% observed once, and the top ten hold about 35%. Sequenced: CD8+ T cells from PBMCs. The source is a human donor in good health.

In its sample, this clonotype is medium-sized (0.01 to 0.1%). This chain connects TRBV27 to TRBJ2-1, with unresolved D. Trimming stripped 6 bases from V and 8 bases from J, with 29 bases between. Germline V gene sequence: CDR1 MNHEY, CDR2 SMNVEV (reference sequence). This CDR3 is 18 amino acids long. The CDR3 nucleotides are TGTGCCAGCAGCCCTATTAGCACCTTCGCACCTATGGGCGATGAGCAGTTCTTC. Translation gives CASSPISTFAPMGDEQFF.

This clonotype was seen at least ten times. The V call is TRBV2, the J call TRBJ1-5; perhaps TRBD1 as D (5 bases). CDR1 and CDR2 (germline): SNHLY, FYNNEI. V was trimmed by 3 bases and J by 1 base, leaving 13 bases between them. CDR3 length equals 16 residues. The chain's CDR3 is CASSEAGRSSNQPQHF. The CDR3, as DNA: TGTGCCAGCAGTGAGGCAGGGAGGTCGAGCAATCAGCCCCAGCATTTT. Full variable domain (rest looked up from reference TRBV2 and TRBJ1-5): EPEVTQTPSHQVTQMGQEVILRCVPISNHLYFYWYRQILGQKVEFLVSFYNNEISEKSEIFDDQFSVERPDGSNFTLKIRSTKLEDSAMYFCASSEAGRSSNQPQHFGDGTRLSIL.

This clonotype occurred many times. The chain joins TRBV21-1 to TRBJ1-1; TRBD1 is the table's D call and was not checked against the DNA. TRBV21-1 is a pseudogene locus. CDR3 length: 15 residues. The CDR3 loop reads CASSKGAYRNTEAFF. Written as DNA, the CDR3 is TGTGCCAGCAGCAAAGGGGCGTATAGAAACACTGAAGCTTTCTTT.

This clonotype was observed at least ten times. The J gene is TRBJ2-1, the V gene TRBV20-1, with D unclear. This CDR3 is 13 amino acids long. V lost 7 bases and J 1 base, leaving 11 bases between the germline ends. CDR1 is DFQATT and CDR2 is SNEGSKA in the germline V gene (reference sequence). The chain's CDR3 is CSVLRVSYNEQFF. In nucleotides, the CDR3 is TGCAGTGTTCTCCGAGTTTCCTACAATGAGCAGTTCTTC.

This chain joins TRBV2 and TRBJ1-2; tentatively, D is TRBD1 (5 bases). This CDR3 region has 14 residues. The V gene lost 4 bases and the J gene lost 2 bases, with 11 bases spanning the gap. Germline-derived CDR1 and CDR2 are SNHLY and FYNNEI. CDR3 sequence: CASSGEQENYGYTF. The DNA of the CDR3 is TGTGCCAGCAGTGGGGAACAGGAGAACTATGGCTACACCTTC.

This clonotype was seen many times. The chain couples TRBV24-1 to TRBJ2-3; TRBD1 matches 9 bases. Germline CDR1 reads KGHDR; CDR2 reads SFDVKD. The CDR3 extends over 19 amino acids. V lost 1 base and J lost 5; bases outside the gene matches: 15. CDR3 protein: CATSDLRGPGDRAQDTQYF. The CDR3 DNA sequence: TGTGCCACCAGTGATTTACGCGGGCCGGGGGACAGGGCGCAAGATACGCAGTATTTT.

This clonotype was seen at least ten times. The chain links TRBV24-1 to TRBJ1-1; D call uncertain. This CDR3 is 12 amino acids long. In germline, CDR1 is KGHDR, CDR2 SFDVKD. V shed 10 bases and J shed 1 base, with 9 bases lying between them. The CDR3 region has the DNA TGTGCCACAAGCCTCGGGAACACTGAAGCTTTCTTT. It codes for CATSLGNTEAFF.

This clonotype came up many times. This chain links TRBV4-2 with TRBJ1-1, with D perhaps TRBD1 (5 bases). The CDR3 consists of 15 residues. Trimming shortened V by 5 bases and J by 1 base, and 14 bases separated the two germline ends. The germline V gene has CDR1 LGHNA and CDR2 YNFKEQ. The CDR3 region has the DNA TGTGCCAGCAGCTTACAGGATCCTGAGAACACTGAAGCTTTCTTT. Protein: CASSLQDPENTEAFF.

The sample holds many counts of this clonotype. V and J are TRBV6-2 or TRBV6-3 and TRBJ2-1, with D unresolved. The CDR3 spans 12 residues. Trimming took off 8 bases at V and 4 bases at J, with 9 bases between the two ends. Germline V gives CDR1 MNHEY, CDR2 SVGEGT. Written as DNA, the CDR3 is TGTGCCAGCGGCCGAGTTTACAATGAGCAGTTCTTC. This translates into CASGRVYNEQFF.

In this sample, this clonotype turned up many times. The rearrangement joins TRBV5-4 to TRBJ1-2, with D uncertain. This CDR3 comprises 14 residues. Germline V CDR1 and CDR2: SGHNT, YYREEE (reference sequence). V was clipped by 1 base and J by 3 bases, with 10 bases between them. CDR3 in amino acids: CASSLHRADYGYTF. Here the CDR3 DNA reads TGTGCCAGCAGCTTGCATAGGGCAGACTATGGCTACACCTTC.

This clonotype was counted only a few times. This may stem from a read error, because a much larger clone lies one nucleotide away. The chain uses TRBV15 and TRBJ1-1; perhaps TRBD1 as D (5 bases). The CDR3 is 15 residues long. Trimming stripped 2 bases from V and 9 bases from J, with 19 bases between. Germline values: CDR1 LNHNV, CDR2 YYDKDF (reference sequence). The CDR3 reads CATSRSPGEGDKAFF. CDR3 sequence (DNA): TGTGCCACCAGCAGATCGCCTGGGGAAGGGGATAAAGCTTTCTTT. Full variable domain (missing parts from reference TRBV15 and TRBJ1-1): DAMVIQNPRYQVTQFGKPVTLSCSQTLNHNVMYWYQQKSSQAPKLLFHYYDKDFNNEADTPDNFQSRRPNTSFCFLDIRSPGLGDTAMYLCATSRSPGEGDKAFFGQGTRLTVV.

The V call is TRBV11-1, the J call TRBJ1-3; possibly TRBD1 for D (5 bases). This CDR3 is built from 15 residues. CDR1 is SGHAT and CDR2 is FQDESV in the germline V gene (reference sequence). Trimming took off 1 base at V and 0 bases at J, with 7 bases between the two ends. The CDR3 loop is CASSLGQSSGNTIYF. The CDR3 bases are TGTGCCAGCAGCTTAGGACAGAGCTCTGGAAACACCATATATTTT.

This clonotype showed up many times. The genes are TRBV9 and TRBJ1-5; 10 positions match TRBD1. Unmatched junction bases numbered 5, after V lost 3 bases and J lost 2 bases. This CDR3 spans 16 amino acids. The germline V gene encodes CDR1 SGDLS and CDR2 YYNGEE. CDR3 DNA: TGTGCCAGCAGCGCCGGGACAGGGGCGGGCAATCAGCCCCAGCATTTT. Encoded protein: CASSAGTGAGNQPQHF.

This clonotype was counted ten times or more. The V call is TRBV6-2 or TRBV6-3, the J call TRBJ2-3, with 12 positions matching TRBD2. Per the germline V gene, CDR1 is MNHEY and CDR2 is SVGEGT. Trimming removed 5 bases from V and 2 bases from J; junction bases left unmatched: 5. This CDR3 has 16 residues. CDR3 DNA sequence: TGTGCCAGCAGTCGCACTAGCGGGGGGATCACAGATACGCAGTATTTT. Amino acid sequence: CASSRTSGGITDTQYF.

In its sample, this clonotype ranks as medium-sized. The rearrangement links TRBV5-6 to TRBJ2-2; D is possibly TRBD1 or TRBD2 (5 bases each). The CDR3 is 14 residues long. The germline V and J ends were trimmed by 2 bases and 4 bases, with 9 bases remaining between them. The V gene's germline CDR1 is SGHDT and CDR2 YYEEEE. DNA for the CDR3: TGTGCCAGCAGCTTTCCAGGGAGCACCGGGGAGCTGTTTTTT. Protein product: CASSFPGSTGELFF.

This clonotype was seen many times. Written as DNA, the CDR3 is TGCAGCGTCCTGACCGGGGAGGCTTTCTTT. Protein sequence: CSVLTGEAFF. This rearrangement joins TRBV29-1 to TRBJ1-1; no firm D call. CDR1 is SQVTM and CDR2 is ANQGSEA in the germline V gene. V was trimmed by 6 bases and J by 11 bases, leaving 13 bases between them. The CDR3 has 10 residues.

This clonotype was seen repeatedly, ten times or more. The chain joins TRBV13 to TRBJ1-4; D might be TRBD1 (5 bases). CDR1 and CDR2 (germline): PRHDT, FYEKMQ (reference sequence). There are 13 residues in the CDR3. The V gene lost 5 bases and the J gene lost 8 bases, with 12 bases spanning the gap. CDR3 protein: CASSGREDEKLFF. CDR3 DNA: TGTGCCAGCAGCGGCAGGGAGGACGAAAAACTGTTTTTT.

In this sample, this clonotype turned up many times. The chain employs TRBV7-6 and TRBJ2-2, with D uncertain. The ends were cut back, 1 base at V and 1 base at J, with 4 bases in the middle. CDR3 length: 14 amino acids. CDR1 and CDR2 (germline): SGHVS, FNYEAQ. The CDR3 is CASSLGQNTGELFF. The DNA of the CDR3 is TGTGCCAGCAGCTTAGGGCAGAACACCGGGGAGCTGTTTTTT.

By share, this clonotype ranks as medium-sized. The J gene is TRBJ2-2, the V gene TRBV6-2 or TRBV6-3; D possibly corresponds to TRBD2 (7 bases). The V gene lost 4 bases and the J gene lost 4 bases, with 16 bases spanning the gap. The CDR3 sequence is 16 residues long. Germline CDR1 reads MNHEY; CDR2 reads SVGEGT. CDR3 loop: CASSLSGGNPTGELFF. The CDR3 DNA follows: TGTGCCAGCAGTTTATCGGGGGGCAACCCCACCGGGGAGCTGTTTTTT.

This clonotype qualifies as medium-sized (0.01 to 0.1%). For the CDR3, the DNA is TGTGCCAGCAGCGACGCCGGGACAGGGGATCGTAGTTACACCGGGGAGCTGTTTTTT. It yields the protein CASSDAGTGDRSYTGELFF. The V gene is TRBV6-2 or TRBV6-3, the J gene TRBJ2-2, with 10 bases aligning to TRBD1. V shed 6 bases and J 3 bases; nucleotides not matched to a gene: 16. The CDR3 length is 19 residues. Germline-derived CDR1 and CDR2 are MNHEY and SVGEGT.

This clonotype turned up a few times. J is TRBJ2-7 and V is TRBV20-1; D call uncertain. Germline assignment: CDR1 DFQATT and CDR2 SNEGSKA (reference sequence). The CDR3 sequence is 13 residues long. The ends were cut back, 4 bases at V and 0 bases at J, with 10 bases in the middle. This CDR3 reads CSATPGNSYEQYF. The CDR3 region has the DNA TGCAGTGCTACCCCGGGCAACTCCTACGAGCAGTACTTC.

This chain connects TRBV6-1 to TRBJ2-5, with D possibly being TRBD1 or TRBD2 (5 bases each). The CDR3 runs 13 residues. V was shortened by 0 bases and J by 5 bases, with 7 bases between the two germline ends. Germline CDR1 is MNHNS and CDR2 is SASEGT. In nucleotides, the CDR3 is TGTGCCAGCAGTGAAGCGTGGGGGGAGACCCAGTACTTC. It is translated as CASSEAWGETQYF.

This clonotype occurred many times. V is TRBV3-1 and J is TRBJ2-7, with a weak D call TRBD1 (5 bases). The CDR3 runs to 14 residues. The V gene lost 4 bases and the J gene lost 9 bases, with 19 bases spanning the gap. Germline CDR1 LGHDT, CDR2 YNNKEL (reference sequence). The CDR3 here is CASSPSIYQGVQYF. CDR3 bases: TGTGCCAGCAGCCCATCAATTTATCAGGGCGTGCAGTACTTC.

This clonotype was counted ten times or more. The chain couples TRBV25-1 to TRBJ1-1; 10 nucleotides match TRBD1. V shed 5 bases, J shed 1 base, and the junction held 7 bases outside the gene matches. This CDR3 spans 16 amino acids. Germline CDR1 MGHDK, CDR2 SYGVNS. The CDR3 nucleotides are TGTGCCAGCAGTCCAAGACAGGGGGCAGCGAACACTGAAGCTTTCTTT. This encodes CASSPRQGAANTEAFF.

The chain links TRBV7-9 to TRBJ2-7, with 11 positions matching TRBD2. V was clipped by 4 bases and J by 2 bases; unmatched bases: 7. Germline V CDR1 and CDR2: SEHNR, FQNEAQ (reference sequence). The CDR3 has 16 amino acids. The CDR3 spells CASSSLTSGDPYEQYF. The CDR3 nucleotides are TGTGCCAGCAGCTCCTTGACTAGCGGGGACCCCTACGAGCAGTACTTC.

This clonotype has more than one count but fewer than ten. The chain uses TRBV15 and TRBJ2-2, with 9 bases lining up with TRBD1. V lost 5 bases, J lost 0 bases, and 4 bases stayed unmatched. The CDR3 runs to 16 residues. From germline, CDR1 is LNHNV and CDR2 YYDKDF (reference sequence). The CDR3 DNA follows: TGTGCCACCAGCGCGAGACAGGGGGCGAACACCGGGGAGCTGTTTTTT. It codes for CATSARQGANTGELFF.